These 5 T cell receptor beta chains were sequenced from one sample in a study of cytomegalovirus exposure and HLA in healthy donors. This PCR relied on a set of 60 Vbeta primers and 13 Jbeta primers. Sequencing was performed with immunoSEQ multiplex PCR; in TCRdb, only in-frame clones are kept and a portion is missing. The repertoire holds approximately 92,000 clones, with about 76% as singletons. Specimen: PBMCs. The receptors were sampled from a woman between 70 and 85 years old in good health and CMV-seropositive.

The J gene is TRBJ2-7, the V gene TRBV18; D is possibly TRBD2 (5 bases). This CDR3 region has 14 residues. Per the germline V gene, CDR1 is KGHSH and CDR2 is LQKENI. The V end was cut by 3 bases, the J end by 7 bases, with 16 bases between. The CDR3 is CASSPPSGFGEQYF. The CDR3 nucleotides are TGTGCCAGCTCACCTCCGTCGGGGTTTGGAGAGCAGTACTTC.

This chain uses TRBV6-5 with TRBJ2-7, with 11 bases aligning to TRBD1. This CDR3 is built from 13 residues. Germline V CDR1 and CDR2: MNHEY, SVGAGI. V lost 6 bases to trimming and J lost 3 bases; unmatched junction nucleotides: 1. The chain's CDR3 is CASRGQGVYEQYF. In DNA form, the CDR3 reads TGTGCCAGCAGGGGACAGGGGGTCTACGAGCAGTACTTC.

The CDR3 region is CASSLKSPPEGGYTF. In DNA, the CDR3 is TGTGCCAGCAGCTTAAAAAGCCCACCGGAGGGTGGCTACACCTTC. The V call is TRBV5-4, the J call TRBJ1-2; no definite D call. This CDR3 comprises 15 residues. The germline gives CDR1 SGHNT, CDR2 YYREEE (reference sequence). Trimming took off 2 bases at V and 7 bases at J, with 18 bases between the two ends. The full variable domain, rest sourced from reference TRBV5-4 and TRBJ1-2, is ETGVTQSPTHLIKTRGQQVTLRCSSQSGHNTVSWYQQALGQGPQFIFQYYREEENGRGNFPPRFSGLQFPNYSSELNVNALELDDSALYLCASSLKSPPEGGYTFGSGTRLTVV.

The V call is TRBV6-1, the J call TRBJ2-7; 9 bases align to TRBD1. Looked up from germline, CDR1 is MNHNS and CDR2 is SASEGT. The CDR3 is made up of 14 amino acids. The ends lost 6 bases at V and 3 bases at J; junction bases unmatched: 6. CDR3 sequence (DNA): TGTGCCAGCAGATGGACAGGGGAAATCTACGAGCAGTACTTC. Its translation: CASRWTGEIYEQYF.

V gene TRBV30 combines with J gene TRBJ1-2; D is perhaps TRBD1 (6 bases). CDR3 length: 13 residues. Per germline, CDR1 GTSNPN and CDR2 SVGIG (reference sequence). Between the trimmed V and J ends, which lost 3 bases and 1 base, there was a span of 9 bases. CDR3 sequence (DNA): TGTGCCTGGAGGCCGGACAGTAACTATGGCTACACCTTC. Protein sequence: CAWRPDSNYGYTF.